The 29 T cell receptor beta chains presented below share a single source sample, sequenced in a study of shared T cell receptors in the human thymus. Only in-frame clones appear in the TCRdb table, and some are missing; sequencing was by immunoSEQ multiplex PCR. The data contain roughly 700,000 clones, more than 75% of them seen just once; the ten biggest clones take up approximately 0.011%. The same data also went into a second study, on human thymus T cells.

Material for sequencing was thymocytes. These receptors were taken from a boy under two years old with a congenital heart defect.

This clone is a singleton in its sample. This sequence joins TRBV19 and TRBJ1-1; no definite D call. Trimming stripped 3 bases from V and 1 base from J, with 15 bases between. Germline V gene sequence: CDR1 LNHDA, CDR2 SQIVND (reference sequence). This CDR3 has 16 amino acids. CDR3 sequence reads: CASSIEGRGTNTEAFF. In nucleotides, the CDR3 is TGTGCCAGTAGTATTGAAGGGCGGGGAACGAACACTGAAGCTTTCTTT.

This clone was detected only a few times. This chain joins TRBV5-8 and TRBJ2-7; tentatively, D is TRBD2 (6 bases). Germline V lookup: CDR1 SGHTS, CDR2 YDEGEE. CDR3 length: 18 amino acids. Trimming stripped 4 bases from V and 2 bases from J, with 25 bases between. CDR3 region: CASSGTYLGRPSPYEQYF. For the CDR3, the DNA is TGTGCCAGCAGCGGGACTTATCTCGGCAGGCCGTCCCCCTACGAGCAGTACTTC.

This clone appeared a single time. The chain carries TRBV7-2 and TRBJ2-7; 13 bases fit TRBD2. The CDR3 totals 16 residues. Trimming took 6 bases from V and 1 from J; bases not matched to a gene: 6. Germline-derived CDR1 and CDR2 are SGHTA and FQGNSA. DNA for the CDR3: TGTGCCAGCAGTCCACCGGGACTAGCGGGATCCTACGAGCAGTACTTC. This codes for CASSPPGLAGSYEQYF.

The chain recombines TRBV25-1 with TRBJ2-3; no clear D gene. Germline CDR1 MGHDK, CDR2 SYGVNS. Trimming shortened V by 6 bases and J by 4 bases, and 20 bases separated the two germline ends. The CDR3 contains 16 residues. CDR3 loop: CASSPPAGLVADTQYF. In nucleotides, the CDR3 is TGTGCCAGCAGCCCCCCGGCAGGTTTAGTTGCAGATACGCAGTATTTT.

The chain employs TRBV14 and TRBJ2-1, with unresolved D. Germline V lookup: CDR1 SGHDN, CDR2 FVKESK. There are 16 residues in the CDR3. V lost 1 base, J lost 6 bases, and 16 bases lay in between. In nucleotides, the CDR3 is TGTGCCAGCAGCCAAGGCACGGTGTGTTCCCCCAATGAGCAGTTCTTC. Amino acid sequence: CASSQGTVCSPNEQFF.

This chain connects TRBV6-1 to TRBJ2-3; TRBD2 aligns across 10 bases. Looked up from germline, CDR1 is MNHNS and CDR2 is SASEGT. V lost 4 bases, J lost 2 bases, and 9 bases stayed unmatched. The length of the CDR3 is 17 residues. The CDR3 DNA reads TGTGCCAGCAGTGTATTGACTAGCGGGCGATTCACAGATACGCAGTATTTT. This codes for CASSVLTSGRFTDTQYF.

Comments on this clone: This same CDR3 is encoded by further DNA sequences in the sample. The chain joins TRBV6-5 to TRBJ1-2; maybe TRBD1 (5 bases). The V end lost 2 bases, the J end lost 5 bases, and 9 bases lay between the germline ends. Germline V CDR1 and CDR2: MNHEY, SVGAGI. The CDR3 has 13 residues. The CDR3 protein is CASSYARDYGYTF. CDR3 in DNA: TGTGCCAGCAGTTACGCCAGGGATTATGGCTACACCTTC.

The V gene is TRBV27, the J gene TRBJ1-5; TRBD1 is a possible D gene (6 bases). Germline CDR1 reads MNHEY; CDR2 reads SMNVEV (reference sequence). The CDR3 is 18 amino acids. V lost 0 bases and J 6 bases, leaving 21 bases between the germline ends. For the CDR3, the DNA is TGTGCCAGCAGTTTATCTGCCCCCTCGGTGGGGGCAGGTCAGCCCCAGCATTTT. Translated: CASSLSAPSVGAGQPQHF.

V usage is TRBV6-4 and J usage is TRBJ1-2; 8 bases align to TRBD1. The CDR3 has 13 residues. The junction had 2 bases not matched to a gene; V was cut back by 0 bases and J by 8 bases. CDR1 and CDR2 from the germline V gene are MRHNA and SNTAGT. The CDR3 is CASSDSRQGGYTF. CDR3 nucleotides: TGTGCCAGCAGTGACTCGCGACAGGGGGGCTACACCTTC.

The CDR3 DNA reads as TGTGCCAGCAGCCCAGCGGGGGCTGAAGCTTTCTTT. As protein: CASSPAGAEAFF. The V gene is TRBV5-4, the J gene TRBJ1-1, with D maybe TRBD1 (5 bases). This CDR3 has 12 residues. Trimming left V 4 bases short and J 6 bases short, with 10 bases between. From germline, CDR1 is SGHNT and CDR2 YYREEE (reference sequence).

This rearrangement joins TRBV5-6 to TRBJ2-1; no reliable D call. The V end was cut by 6 bases, the J end by 7 bases, with 8 bases between. The germline gives CDR1 SGHDT, CDR2 YYEEEE. This CDR3 spans 11 amino acids. CDR3 sequence (DNA): TGTGCCAGCAACTCCGTGAATGAGCAGTTCTTC. As protein: CASNSVNEQFF.

This chain connects TRBV15 to TRBJ1-4; 7 bases agree with TRBD1. Per germline, CDR1 LNHNV and CDR2 YYDKDF (reference sequence). The CDR3 has 16 amino acids. V gave up 5 bases and J gave up 4 bases; unmatched junction bases: 10. Here the CDR3 DNA reads TGTGCCACCAGCCGTAACCAGGGGGATCTTAATGAAAAACTGTTTTTT. Protein sequence: CATSRNQGDLNEKLFF.

The CDR3 region has the DNA TGTGCCAGCAGTTTTTTGAAGGGAAAGAGGGGGAAAGAGACCCAGTACTTC. Its translation is CASSFLKGKRGKETQYF. The chain is built from TRBV28 and TRBJ2-5; tentative D call: TRBD1 (6 bases). The CDR3 is made up of 17 amino acids. Germline CDR1 MDHEN, CDR2 SYDVKM. V lost 3 bases and J lost 3, with 20 bases in between.

The chain links TRBV28 to TRBJ1-4; TRBD1 might be the D (5 bases). The CDR3 has 16 residues. Trimming shortened V by 5 bases and J by 10 bases, and 23 bases separated the two germline ends. Germline CDR1 reads MDHEN; CDR2 reads SYDVKM. CDR3 in DNA: TGTGCCAGCAGTACACCTAACAGGCAAGACGGCGGAAAACTGTTTTTT. Translation: CASSTPNRQDGGKLFF.

This clone appeared a single time. This chain uses TRBV5-6 with TRBJ2-3; D may be TRBD2 (8 bases). Germline V lookup: CDR1 SGHDT, CDR2 YYEEEE. Trimming removed 4 bases from V and 2 bases from J, with 23 bases in between. This CDR3 is built from 18 residues. The chain's CDR3 is CASSTGTAGGGSTDTQYF. CDR3 nucleotide sequence: TGTGCCAGCAGCACCGGGACAGCAGGCGGGGGGTCCACAGATACGCAGTATTTT.

CDR3 sequence (DNA): TGCGCCAGCAGCCCGCCCCGGGGGAGCTCCTACGAGCAGTACTTC. It specifies CASSPPRGSSYEQYF. This chain joins TRBV4-3 and TRBJ2-7; possibly TRBD2 for D (6 bases). The CDR3 consists of 15 residues. Between the trimmed V and J ends, which lost 4 bases and 0 bases, there was a span of 13 bases. In germline, CDR1 is LGHNA, CDR2 YSLEER.

The J gene is TRBJ1-2, the V gene TRBV19; D may be TRBD1 (5 bases). Germline lookup yields CDR1 LNHDA and CDR2 SQIVND (reference sequence). This CDR3 spans 13 amino acids. V lost 5 bases, J lost 2 bases, and 9 bases lay in between. Here the CDR3 reads CASSSGQNYGYTF. CDR3 nucleotide sequence: TGTGCCAGTAGTTCCGGACAAAACTATGGCTACACCTTC.

This chain joins TRBV2 and TRBJ2-1, with TRBD2 matching 13 bases. Losses at the gene ends were 5 bases for V and 9 bases for J; bases not matched to a gene: 7. This CDR3 spans 15 amino acids. Germline lookup yields CDR1 SNHLY and CDR2 FYNNEI. The CDR3 region is CASSITSGRAGEQFF. The DNA for the CDR3 is TGTGCCAGCAGTATAACTAGCGGGAGGGCCGGTGAGCAGTTCTTC.

The J gene is TRBJ2-1, the V gene TRBV27; 14 bases align to TRBD2. The CDR3 has 16 residues. Trimming cost V 3 bases and J 7 bases; bases outside gene matches: 5. Germline CDR1 is MNHEY and CDR2 is SMNVEV (reference sequence). CDR3 coding DNA: TGTGCCAGCAGTTTCCAGACTAGCGGGAGGGGGAATGAGCAGTTCTTC. Its translation is CASSFQTSGRGNEQFF.

The genes are TRBV5-5 and TRBJ1-2; the D is unclear. Germline V gene lookup returns CDR1 SGHKS and CDR2 YYEKEE (reference sequence). The CDR3 runs 15 residues. V dropped 1 base and J dropped 4 bases, with 14 bases sitting between them. CDR3 residues: CASSLQAPRGYGYTF. In DNA form, the CDR3 reads TGTGCCAGCAGCTTGCAGGCCCCCCGGGGCTATGGCTACACCTTC.

The chain joins TRBV6-1 to TRBJ2-7; TRBD1 agrees at 8 bases. The CDR3 runs to 14 residues. V trimming: 7 bases; J trimming: 5 bases; junction bases outside the gene matches: 10. Looked up from germline, CDR1 is MNHNS and CDR2 is SASEGT. CDR3 protein: CASIPDRDGDEQYF. The CDR3 DNA reads TGTGCCAGCATCCCGGACAGGGACGGGGACGAGCAGTACTTC.

The V gene is TRBV5-1, the J gene TRBJ2-2; tentatively, D is TRBD1 (5 bases). The germline V and J ends were trimmed by 0 bases and 3 bases, with 12 bases remaining between them. Germline CDR1 SGHRS, CDR2 YFSETQ. The CDR3 is 16 amino acids. Here the CDR3 reads CASSLEGRADTGELFF. In nucleotides, the CDR3 is TGCGCCAGCAGCTTGGAGGGCAGGGCGGACACCGGGGAGCTGTTTTTT.

This chain connects TRBV11-2 to TRBJ2-7, with TRBD2 identical over 13 bases. Germline assignment: CDR1 SGHAT and CDR2 FQNNGV. The CDR3 is 16 amino acids. With 5 bases clipped from V and 2 bases from J, the junction kept 6 bases outside the gene matches. The CDR3 sequence is CASSAPGLAGTYEQYF. The CDR3 DNA sequence: TGTGCCAGCAGCGCGCCGGGACTAGCGGGAACCTACGAGCAGTACTTC.

The chain couples TRBV7-9 to TRBJ2-7; a possible D gene is TRBD1 (5 bases). Germline V gene sequence: CDR1 SEHNR, CDR2 FQNEAQ (reference sequence). The CDR3 contains 12 residues. Trimming removed 0 bases from V and 5 bases from J, with 5 bases in between. The CDR3 spells CASSLATDEQYF. CDR3 DNA sequence: TGTGCCAGCAGCTTAGCGACAGACGAGCAGTACTTC.

V gene TRBV5-6 combines with J gene TRBJ2-1; 11 nucleotides agree with TRBD1. In germline, CDR1 is SGHDT, CDR2 YYEEEE. CDR3 size: 19 residues. V shed 4 bases, J shed 6 bases, and the junction held 18 bases outside the gene matches. The CDR3 loop is CASSLLIQRPGTGGNEQFF. The CDR3 nucleotides are TGTGCCAGCAGCCTACTTATCCAGCGTCCCGGGACAGGGGGCAATGAGCAGTTCTTC.

The J gene is TRBJ1-2, the V gene TRBV30; no firm D call. Per the germline V gene, CDR1 is GTSNPN and CDR2 is SVGIG (reference sequence). V was pared by 4 bases and J by 6 bases, with 9 bases between. This CDR3 has 11 residues. CDR3 DNA: TGTGCCTGGAATTCCCCCAATGGCTACACCTTC. Encoded protein: CAWNSPNGYTF.

The chain carries TRBV4-3 and TRBJ2-1; 9 bases are shared with TRBD2. The CDR3 extends over 16 amino acids. With 4 bases clipped from V and 2 bases from J, the junction kept 6 bases outside the gene matches. The germline V gene encodes CDR1 LGHNA and CDR2 YSLEER. The CDR3 region is CASSPFPSGTYNEQFF. The CDR3, as DNA: TGCGCCAGCAGCCCATTCCCTAGCGGGACCTACAATGAGCAGTTCTTC.

This clone has a single count. V is TRBV11-2 and J is TRBJ2-7; tentatively, D is TRBD2 (6 bases). There are 14 residues in the CDR3. Germline V gene sequence: CDR1 SGHAT, CDR2 FQNNGV. Trimming left V 1 base short and J 6 bases short, with 13 bases between. CDR3 sequence reads: CASSLVTGESEQYF. In nucleotides, the CDR3 is TGTGCCAGCAGCTTAGTTACGGGAGAAAGCGAGCAGTACTTC.

The V gene is TRBV10-1, the J gene TRBJ2-7; a weak D match, TRBD2 (6 bases). The CDR3 has 15 amino acids. In germline, CDR1 is WNHNN, CDR2 SYGVQD (reference sequence). V was cut by 3 bases and J by 3 bases, with 15 bases left in between. The CDR3 loop is CASSDKGTPDYEQYF. The CDR3 DNA is TGCGCCAGCAGTGATAAAGGGACTCCCGACTACGAGCAGTACTTC.